This TCR beta chain emerged from a study of T-cell reconstitution after alpha-beta-depleted transplantation in children. V lost 5 bases to trimming and J lost 5 bases; unmatched junction nucleotides: 7. Per germline, CDR1 SEHNR and CDR2 FQNEAQ (reference sequence). CDR3 length: 14 residues. Unique molecular identifiers were used in preparing the TCRbeta library. MiXCR, run by TCRdb on the PCR reads, gives a single entry per CDR3 protein. The sample contains around 500,000 distinct CDR3 sequences, around 12% of which appear only once. This receptor was taken from a human donor who donated a stem cell graft to a child with combined immunodeficiency. Specimen: PBMCs from the stem cell graft donor, collected from the stem cell graft. This rearrangement joins TRBV7-9 to TRBJ2-7; 9 bases are shared with TRBD1. The CDR3 is CASSVGQGWNEQYF. In nucleotides, the CDR3 is TGTGCCAGCAGCGTCGGACAGGGGTGGAACGAGCAGTACTTC.